Listed below are T cell receptor beta chains from one sample, sequenced in a study of blood T cell repertoires in COVID-19. This table comes from immunoSEQ multiplex PCR, and its TCRdb copy is limited to in-frame clones, with some not included. The sample lists some 97,000 clones, approximately 84% seen once, with 7.4% in the top ten. Input material: peripheral blood. These receptors were collected from a man aged 30 to 45 in a cohort sampled during active COVID-19. The CDR3 runs from the conserved cysteine through the conserved F or W. The D gene is left open where the match is weak. Clone size, where shown, is once, few, many, or a class for clones that have expanded.

>TRBJ2-7|TRBV7-2|.|13|.
TGTGCCAGTCAGAACTACATCGGGTCGGGGGTGTACTTC
CASQNYIGSGVYF
>TRBJ1-4|TRBV7-8|.|16|.
TGTGCCAGCAGCCTCGGGAGGGTTCATAAATCTGAAAAACTGTTTTTT
CASSLGRVHKSEKLFF
>TRBJ1-2|TRBV11-2|.|14|.
TGTGCCAGCAGCTTAACGGGCAGGGCCTATGGCTACACCTTC
CASSLTGRAYGYTF
>TRBJ1-6|TRBV7-9|.|14|.
TGTGCCAGCAGTCCCCAGGTCGACGATTCACCCCTCCACTTT
CASSPQVDDSPLHF
>TRBJ2-3|TRBV10-1|TRBD2|15|.
TGCGCCAGCAGTGGACTAGCGGGGGCCACAGATACGCAGTATTTT
CASSGLAGATDTQYF
>TRBJ2-3|TRBV11-2|.|15|.
TGTGCCAGCAGCCTCCGCGGGACGGCCACAGATACGCAGTATTTT
CASSLRGTATDTQYF
>TRBJ2-3|TRBV5-4|TRBD2|15|.
TGTGCCAGCAGCCGGACTAGCGGGGGGGCAGATACGCAGTATTTT
CASSRTSGGADTQYF
>TRBJ2-3|TRBV2|TRBD2|15|.
TGTGCCAGCAGTCCTAGCGGGGGAGACGTTGATACGCAGTATTTT
CASSPSGGDVDTQYF
>TRBJ1-1|TRBV6-9|.|14|.
TGTGCCAGCAGTTACAGATACAGGAACACTGAAGCTTTCTTT
CASSYRYRNTEAFF
>TRBJ2-3|TRBV21-1|.|16|.
TGTGCCAGACTAGCGGGGGCACCCGATGATTCGGATACGCAGTATTTT
CARLAGAPDDSDTQYF
>TRBJ1-2|TRBV6-6|.|14|.
TGTGCCAGCAGTGCCCAGACAATGATCGGTGGCTACACCTTC
CASSAQTMIGGYTF
>TRBJ1-6|TRBV4-3|.|13|.
TGCGCCAGCAGCCAAGAAGAGAATTCACCCCTCCACTTT
CASSQEENSPLHF
>TRBJ2-3|TRBV7-2|.|16|.
TGTGCCAGCAGCTCCAGTGGCGGCGGAGGCGCAGATACGCAGTATTTT
CASSSSGGGGADTQYF
>TRBJ1-5|TRBV28|TRBD1|17|.
TGTGCCAGCAGTGCCTCGGGGACAGGTTTTGGCAATCAGCCCCAGCATTTT
CASSASGTGFGNQPQHF
>TRBJ2-3|TRBV18|TRBD2|18|.
TGTGCCAGCTCACCACCGGGACTAGCGGGGGGGCCAGGAGATACGCAGTATTTT
CASSPPGLAGGPGDTQYF
>TRBJ1-2|TRBV7-2|TRBD1|15|.
TGTGCCAGCAGCTTAGCCGCGGGGACAGCATATGGCTACACCTTC
CASSLAAGTAYGYTF
>TRBJ1-1|TRBV18|TRBD1|14|.
TGTGCCAGCTCACCGCCGAAGGACAGGGGAGAAGCTTTCTTT
CASSPPKDRGEAFF
>TRBJ2-1|TRBV9|TRBD2|15|once
TGTGCCAGCAGCCCCCGAGCGGGGGGGGACGATGAGCAGTTCTTC
CASSPRAGGDDEQFF
>TRBJ2-7|TRBV5-5|TRBD2|15|.
TGTGCCAGCAGCTTGGGTAGCGGGCAGACGGGGGAGCAGTACTTC
CASSLGSGQTGEQYF
>TRBJ2-7|TRBV5-5|TRBD1|15|.
TGTGCCAGCCGGTTCTCGGGACAGGAGACCTACGAGCAGTACTTC
CASRFSGQETYEQYF
>TRBJ2-1|TRBV6-5|TRBD1|14|.
TGTGCCAGCACCGAGACAGGGTATTATAATGAGCAGTTCTTC
CASTETGYYNEQFF
>TRBJ2-3|TRBV7-2|TRBD2|17|.
TGTGCCAGCAGCTTAGCTACTAGCGGGGCTAGCACAGATACGCAGTATTTT
CASSLATSGASTDTQYF
>TRBJ2-7|TRBV7-9|TRBD2|16|medium-sized
TGTGCCAGCAGCTCCGCTAGCGGGGGGGCCTCCTACGAGCAGTACTTC
CASSSASGGASYEQYF
>TRBJ1-4|TRBV2|.|14|.
TGTGCCAGCAGCCAAGGGGGAAGTAGCGAAAAACTGTTTTTT
CASSQGGSSEKLFF
>TRBJ1-4|TRBV4-3|.|15|.
TGCGCCAGCAGCCGAGAGCAGGGTGCCAATGAAAAACTGTTTTTT
CASSREQGANEKLFF
>TRBJ2-7|TRBV7-2|.|14|.
TGTGCCAGCAGCCCGCCCCCCCCAGGCAACGAGCAGTACTTC
CASSPPPPGNEQYF
>TRBJ1-6|TRBV2|TRBD1|13|.
TGTGCCAGCAGAGGACAGGGGGATTCACCCCTCCACTTT
CASRGQGDSPLHF
>TRBJ2-1|TRBV2|TRBD2|13|once
TGTGCCAGCGGGACTAGCAGCAACAATGAGCAGTTCTTC
CASGTSSNNEQFF
>TRBJ2-1|TRBV10-3|TRBD2|17|.
TGTGCCATCAGCGACCACCCTAGCGGGGGGCAAGAGAATGAGCAGTTCTTC
CAISDHPSGGQENEQFF
>TRBJ2-7|TRBV15|TRBD1|17|.
TGTGCCACCAGCGCCCGACTTGTGGGACAGGGTACCTACGAGCAGTACTTC
CATSARLVGQGTYEQYF
>TRBJ2-1|TRBV24-1|TRBD1|16|.
TGTGCCACCAGTGATCCGGGACAGGGGGGTCGTAATGAGCAGTTCTTC
CATSDPGQGGRNEQFF
>TRBJ1-1|TRBV6-4|.|13|.
TGTGCCAGCAGTGAGTGGCGGGACACTGAAGCTTTCTTT
CASSEWRDTEAFF
>TRBJ1-3|TRBV5-5|.|15|.
TGTGCCAGCAGCTTAGCTACAGGCTCTGGAAACACCATATATTTT
CASSLATGSGNTIYF
>TRBJ1-2|TRBV18|.|16|.
TGTGCCAGCTCACCCTCCTCGAACTTAGCTAACTATGGCTACACCTTC
CASSPSSNLANYGYTF
>TRBJ2-6|TRBV20-1|TRBD1|17|.
TGCAGTGCTAGTTCGGGCAGGGGGCCGTCTGGGGCCAACGTCCTGACTTTC
CSASSGRGPSGANVLTF
>TRBJ2-1|TRBV7-2|TRBD2|13|once
TGTGCCAGCAGCCAGACTAGCCTGGATGAGCAGTTCTTC
CASSQTSLDEQFF